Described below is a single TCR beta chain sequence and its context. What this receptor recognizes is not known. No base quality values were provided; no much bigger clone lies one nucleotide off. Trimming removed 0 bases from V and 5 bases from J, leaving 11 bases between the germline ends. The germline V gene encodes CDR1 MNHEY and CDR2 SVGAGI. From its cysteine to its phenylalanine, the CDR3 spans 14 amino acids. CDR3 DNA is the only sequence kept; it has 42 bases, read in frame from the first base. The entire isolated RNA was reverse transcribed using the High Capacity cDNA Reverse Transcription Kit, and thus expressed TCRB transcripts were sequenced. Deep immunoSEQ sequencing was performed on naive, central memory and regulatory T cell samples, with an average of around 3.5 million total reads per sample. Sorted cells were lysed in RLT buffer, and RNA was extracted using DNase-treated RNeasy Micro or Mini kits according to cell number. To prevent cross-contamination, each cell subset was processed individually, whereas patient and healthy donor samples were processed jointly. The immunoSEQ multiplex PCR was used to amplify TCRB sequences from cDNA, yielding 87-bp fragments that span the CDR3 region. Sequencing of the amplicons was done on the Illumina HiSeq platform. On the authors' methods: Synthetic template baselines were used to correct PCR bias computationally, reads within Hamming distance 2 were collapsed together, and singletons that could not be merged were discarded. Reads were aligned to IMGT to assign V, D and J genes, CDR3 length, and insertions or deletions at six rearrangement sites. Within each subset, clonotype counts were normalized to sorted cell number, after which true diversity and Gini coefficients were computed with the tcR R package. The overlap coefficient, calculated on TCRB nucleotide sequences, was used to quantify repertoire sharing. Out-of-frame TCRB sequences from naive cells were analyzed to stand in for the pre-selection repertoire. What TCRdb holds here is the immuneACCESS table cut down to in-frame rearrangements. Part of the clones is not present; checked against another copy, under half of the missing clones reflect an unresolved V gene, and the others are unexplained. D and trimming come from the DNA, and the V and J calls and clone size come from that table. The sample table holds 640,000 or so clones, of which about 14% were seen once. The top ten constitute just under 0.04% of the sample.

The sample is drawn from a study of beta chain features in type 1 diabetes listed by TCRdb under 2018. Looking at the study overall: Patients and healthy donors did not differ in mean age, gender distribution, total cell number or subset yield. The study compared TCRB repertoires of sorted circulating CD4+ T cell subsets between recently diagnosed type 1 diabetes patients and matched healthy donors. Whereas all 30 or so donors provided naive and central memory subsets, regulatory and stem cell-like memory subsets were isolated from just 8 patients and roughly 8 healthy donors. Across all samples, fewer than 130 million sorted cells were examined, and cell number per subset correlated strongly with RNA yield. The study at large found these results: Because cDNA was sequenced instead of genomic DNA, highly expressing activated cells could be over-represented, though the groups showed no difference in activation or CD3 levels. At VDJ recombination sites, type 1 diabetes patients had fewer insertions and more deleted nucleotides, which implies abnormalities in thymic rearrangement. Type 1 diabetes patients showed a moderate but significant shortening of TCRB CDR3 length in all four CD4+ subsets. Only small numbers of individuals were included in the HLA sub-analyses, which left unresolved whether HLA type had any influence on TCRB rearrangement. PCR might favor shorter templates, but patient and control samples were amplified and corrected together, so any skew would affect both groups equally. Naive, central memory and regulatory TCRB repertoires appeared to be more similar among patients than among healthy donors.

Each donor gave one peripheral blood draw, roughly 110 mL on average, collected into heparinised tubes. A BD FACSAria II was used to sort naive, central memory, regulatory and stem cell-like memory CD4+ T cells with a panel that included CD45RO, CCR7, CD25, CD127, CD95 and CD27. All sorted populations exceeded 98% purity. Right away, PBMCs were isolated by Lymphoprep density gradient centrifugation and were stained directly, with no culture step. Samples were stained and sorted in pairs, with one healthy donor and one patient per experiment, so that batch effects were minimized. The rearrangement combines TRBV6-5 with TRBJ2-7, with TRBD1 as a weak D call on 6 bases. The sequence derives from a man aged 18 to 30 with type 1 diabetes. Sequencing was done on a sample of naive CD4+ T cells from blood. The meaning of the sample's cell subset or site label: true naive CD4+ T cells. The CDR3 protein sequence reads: CASSYSRGSHEQYF. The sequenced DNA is TGTGCCAGCAGTTACTCCAGGGGTTCCCACGAGCAGTACTTC.